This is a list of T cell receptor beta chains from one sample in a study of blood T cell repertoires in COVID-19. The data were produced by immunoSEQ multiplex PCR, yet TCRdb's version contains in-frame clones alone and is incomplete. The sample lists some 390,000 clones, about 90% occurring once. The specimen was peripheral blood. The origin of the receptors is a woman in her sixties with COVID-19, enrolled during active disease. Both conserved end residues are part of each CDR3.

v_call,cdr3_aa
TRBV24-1,CATSDRGGGPYNEQFF
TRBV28,CASSLRGRSQPQHF
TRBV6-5,CASSYPGKYTEAFF
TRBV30,CAWRRETSRHGELFF
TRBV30,CAWSVRIQDTRKLNYGYTF
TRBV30,CAWSTGGGGNTIYF
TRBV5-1,CASSLEAKNEQYF
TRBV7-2,CASSRGQGWDYGYTF
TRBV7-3,CASSLRRGRTDTQYF
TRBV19,CASSIGGGQNQPQHF
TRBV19,CASSLEAGVYNEQFF
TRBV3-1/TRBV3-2,CASSQAPTGGGGYTF
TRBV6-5,CASSRGQWNTEAFF
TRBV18,CASSKARDYEQYF
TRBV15,CATSRDGRGNQPQHF
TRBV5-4,CASSLQTGVSGYTF
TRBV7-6,CASSLLAGGGTKTDEQYF
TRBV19,CASKSRQGGYEQYF
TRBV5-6,CASSLPGQGNTEAFF
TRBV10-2,CASEVDRGSGNTIYF
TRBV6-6,CASSPGARPLGATNQPQHF
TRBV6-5,CASSLGGSSYEQYF
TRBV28,CASSGIDSAYEQYF
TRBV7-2,CASSPPGYYGYTF
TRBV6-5,CASRVSYEQYF
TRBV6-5,CASSYGDMTYNSPLHF
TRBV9,CASSVGLGQGAYEQYF
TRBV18,CASTKSSGNTIYF
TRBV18,CASSPFSGGASSYEQYF
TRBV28,CASSLWQVNNYEQYF
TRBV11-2,CASSLLEVANSPLHF
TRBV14,CASSLHYEQYF
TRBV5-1,CASALQDANYGYTF
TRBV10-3,CAISEEVAQFPASEAFF
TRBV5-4,CASSSGLASNGEQFF